Below, 5 T cell receptor beta chains from the same sample are listed, as sequenced in a study of early T cells in non-severe SARS-CoV-2 infection. TCRdb analysed the 5' RACE reads with MiXCR anew, one entry per CDR3 protein. This table has about 92,000 distinct CDR3 sequences, under 15% appearing once. Sequenced: whole blood. The receptors come from an adult who was a healthcare worker with PCR-confirmed SARS-CoV-2 infection or an uninfected control (not recorded which).

The CDR3 region has the DNA TGCGCCAGCAGCTTGGTGTCCGCGGCATCGGGGTCGAATGAGCAGTTCTTC. This gives the protein CASSLVSAASGSNEQFF. This sequence joins TRBV5-1 and TRBJ2-1; D might be TRBD2 (5 bases). The germline V and J ends were trimmed by 0 bases and 7 bases, with 20 bases remaining between them. CDR3 length: 17 amino acids. CDR1 is SGHRS and CDR2 is YFSETQ in the germline V gene.

The chain joins TRBV7-8 to TRBJ2-7; no definite D call. V was cut by 5 bases and J by 3 bases, with 5 bases left in between. CDR1 is SGHVS and CDR2 is FQNEAQ in the germline V gene. The CDR3 runs 11 residues. Here the CDR3 reads CASSPLYEQYF. CDR3 sequence (DNA): TGTGCCAGCAGCCCCCTCTACGAGCAGTACTTC.

This clonotype turned up a few times. The chain uses TRBV7-3 and TRBJ2-2; perhaps D is TRBD1 or TRBD2 (5 bases each). Germline V gene sequence: CDR1 SGHTA, CDR2 FQGTGA. V was cut by 5 bases and J by 0 bases, with 10 bases left in between. The CDR3 sequence is 15 residues long. CDR3 loop: CASSPGTANTGELFF. The CDR3 region has the DNA TGTGCCAGCAGCCCTGGGACGGCGAACACCGGGGAGCTGTTTTTT.

This clonotype has a handful of counts. V gene TRBV28 combines with J gene TRBJ2-1; D may match TRBD1 or TRBD2 (5 bases each). CDR1 and CDR2 from the germline V gene are MDHEN and SYDVKM. The CDR3 loop spans 15 amino acids. V shed 6 bases and J shed 2 bases, with 14 bases lying between them. The CDR3 loop is CASSADPGPYNEQFF. In nucleotides, the CDR3 is TGTGCCAGCAGCGCGGACCCGGGGCCCTACAATGAGCAGTTCTTC. The variable domain in full, completed from reference TRBV28 and TRBJ2-1, reads DVKVTQSSRYLVKRTGEKVFLECVQDMDHENMFWYRQDPGLGLRLIYFSYDVKMKEKGDIPEGYSVSREKKERFSLILESASTNQTSMYLCASSADPGPYNEQFFGPGTRLTVL.

J is TRBJ2-7 and V is TRBV29-1; 12 bases align to TRBD2. After removal of 7 bases from V and 4 bases from J, the junction contained 5 bases not matched to a gene. The CDR3 is made up of 13 amino acids. Germline V lookup: CDR1 SQVTM, CDR2 ANQGSEA. Here the CDR3 reads CSASTSGSYEQYF. DNA of the CDR3: TGCAGCGCCTCGACTAGCGGGAGTTACGAGCAGTACTTC.